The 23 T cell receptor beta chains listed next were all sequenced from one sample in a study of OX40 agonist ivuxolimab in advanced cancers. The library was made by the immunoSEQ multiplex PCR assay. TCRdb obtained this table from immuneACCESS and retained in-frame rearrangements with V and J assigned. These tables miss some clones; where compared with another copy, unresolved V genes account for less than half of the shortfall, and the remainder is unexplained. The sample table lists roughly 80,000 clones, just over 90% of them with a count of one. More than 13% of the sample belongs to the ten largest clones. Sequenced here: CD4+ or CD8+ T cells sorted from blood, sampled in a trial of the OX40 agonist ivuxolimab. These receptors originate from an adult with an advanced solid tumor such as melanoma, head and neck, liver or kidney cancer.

The CDR3 nucleotides read TGTGCCAGCAGCGTAGGGAGAGGTCCACGGCCTTCCACCGGGGAGCTGTTTTTT. Translation: CASSVGRGPRPSTGELFF. This chain uses TRBV9 with TRBJ2-2; no clear D. V was trimmed by 0 bases and J by 4 bases, leaving 19 bases between them. From germline, CDR1 is SGDLS and CDR2 YYNGEE. The CDR3 consists of 18 residues. The full variable domain, rest sourced from reference TRBV9 and TRBJ2-2, is DSGVTQTPKHLITATGQRVTLRCSPRSGDLSVYWYQQSLDQGLQFLIQYYNGEERAKGNILERFSAQQFPDLHSELNLSSLELGDSALYFCASSVGRGPRPSTGELFFGEGSRLTVL.

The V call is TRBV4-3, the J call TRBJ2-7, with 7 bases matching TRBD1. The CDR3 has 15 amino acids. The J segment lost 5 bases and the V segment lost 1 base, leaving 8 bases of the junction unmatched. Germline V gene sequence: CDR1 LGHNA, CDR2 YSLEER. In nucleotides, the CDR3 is TGCGCCAGCAGCCAAGTCGACAGGGCTGGCGACGAGCAGTACTTC. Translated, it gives CASSQVDRAGDEQYF.

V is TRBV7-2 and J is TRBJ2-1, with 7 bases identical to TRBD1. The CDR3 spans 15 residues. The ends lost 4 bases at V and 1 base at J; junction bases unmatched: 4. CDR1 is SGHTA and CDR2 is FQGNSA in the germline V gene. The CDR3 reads CASSSRDSSYNEQFF. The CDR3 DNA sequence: TGTGCCAGCAGCTCCCGGGACAGTTCCTACAATGAGCAGTTCTTC.

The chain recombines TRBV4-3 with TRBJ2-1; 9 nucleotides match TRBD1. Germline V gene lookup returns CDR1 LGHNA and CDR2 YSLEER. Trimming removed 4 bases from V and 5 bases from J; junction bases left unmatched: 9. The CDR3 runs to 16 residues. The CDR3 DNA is TGCGCCAGCAGCCGGGGAGGGACAGGGAGTGACAATGAGCAGTTCTTC. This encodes CASSRGGTGSDNEQFF.

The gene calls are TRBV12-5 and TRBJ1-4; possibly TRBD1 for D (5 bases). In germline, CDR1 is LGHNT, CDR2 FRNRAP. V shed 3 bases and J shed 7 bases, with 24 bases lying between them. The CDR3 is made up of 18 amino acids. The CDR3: CASGFIVSSDMGVEKLFF. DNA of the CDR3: TGTGCTAGTGGTTTCATCGTCTCCTCGGACATGGGCGTTGAAAAACTGTTTTTT.

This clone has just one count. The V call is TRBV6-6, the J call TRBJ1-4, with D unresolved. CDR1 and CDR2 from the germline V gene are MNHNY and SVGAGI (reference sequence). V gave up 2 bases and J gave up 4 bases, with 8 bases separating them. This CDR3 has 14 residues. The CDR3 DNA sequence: TGTGCCAGCAGTTACAGCTTAGATAATGAAAAACTGTTTTTT. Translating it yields CASSYSLDNEKLFF.

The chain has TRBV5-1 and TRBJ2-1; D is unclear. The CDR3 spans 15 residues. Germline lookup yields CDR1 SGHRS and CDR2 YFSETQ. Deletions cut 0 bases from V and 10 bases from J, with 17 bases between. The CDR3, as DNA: TGCGCCAGCAGCTTGGTTTACCTAACCGATGACGAGCAGTTCTTC. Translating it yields CASSLVYLTDDEQFF.

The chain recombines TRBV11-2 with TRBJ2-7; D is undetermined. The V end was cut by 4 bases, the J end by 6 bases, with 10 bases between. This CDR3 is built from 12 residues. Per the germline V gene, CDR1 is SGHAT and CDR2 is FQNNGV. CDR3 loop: CASSWPSREQYF. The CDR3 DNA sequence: TGTGCCAGCAGCTGGCCCTCCCGCGAGCAGTACTTC.

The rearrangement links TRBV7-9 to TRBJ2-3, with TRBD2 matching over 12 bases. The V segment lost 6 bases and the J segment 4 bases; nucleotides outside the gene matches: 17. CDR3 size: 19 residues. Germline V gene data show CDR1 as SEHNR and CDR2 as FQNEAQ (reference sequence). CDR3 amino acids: CASRPAALAGGRDADTQYF. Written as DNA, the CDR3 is TGTGCCAGCAGACCGGCGGCGCTAGCGGGGGGGCGTGACGCAGATACGCAGTATTTT.

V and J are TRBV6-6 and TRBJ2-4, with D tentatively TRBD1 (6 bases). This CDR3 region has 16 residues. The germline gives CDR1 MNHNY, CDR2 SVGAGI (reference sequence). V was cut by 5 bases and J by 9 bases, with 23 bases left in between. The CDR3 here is CASSPLKLEAQGIQYF. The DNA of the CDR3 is TGTGCCAGCAGTCCCCTAAAGCTAGAGGCACAGGGCATTCAGTACTTC.

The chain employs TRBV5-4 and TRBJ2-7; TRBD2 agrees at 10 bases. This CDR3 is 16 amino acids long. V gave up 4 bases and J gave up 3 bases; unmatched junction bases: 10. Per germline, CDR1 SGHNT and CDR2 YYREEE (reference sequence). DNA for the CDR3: TGTGCCAGCAGCCCTCGGACTAGCGGCGTGCGCTACGAGCAGTACTTC. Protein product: CASSPRTSGVRYEQYF.

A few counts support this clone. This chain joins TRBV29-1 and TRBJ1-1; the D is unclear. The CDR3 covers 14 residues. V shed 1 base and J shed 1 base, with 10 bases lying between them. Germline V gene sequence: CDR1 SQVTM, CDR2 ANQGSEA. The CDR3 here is CSVEGGYGNTEAFF. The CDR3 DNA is TGCAGCGTTGAAGGAGGGTACGGGAACACTGAAGCTTTCTTT. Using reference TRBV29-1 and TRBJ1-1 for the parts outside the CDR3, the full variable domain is SAVISQKPSRDICQRGTSLTIQCQVDSQVTMMFWYRQQPGQSLTLIATANQGSEATYESGFVIDKFPISRPNLTFSTLTVSNMSPEDSSIYLCSVEGGYGNTEAFFGQGTRLTVV.

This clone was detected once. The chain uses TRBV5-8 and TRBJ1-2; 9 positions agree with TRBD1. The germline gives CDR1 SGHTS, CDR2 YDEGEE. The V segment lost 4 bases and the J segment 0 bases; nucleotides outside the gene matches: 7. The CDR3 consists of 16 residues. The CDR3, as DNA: TGTGCCAGCAGCCAGGACAGGGGAGAGGCTAACTATGGCTACACCTTC. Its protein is CASSQDRGEANYGYTF. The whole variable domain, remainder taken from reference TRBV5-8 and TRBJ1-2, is EAGVTQSPTHLIKTRGQQATLRCSPISGHTSVYWYQQALGLGLQFLLWYDEGEERNRGNFPPRFSGRQFPNYSSELNVNALELEDSALYLCASSQDRGEANYGYTFGSGTRLTVV.

As DNA, the CDR3 is TGTGCCAGCAGTTACTATCGACAGACTAATGAAAAACTGTTTTTT. The encoded protein is CASSYYRQTNEKLFF. This rearrangement joins TRBV6-6 to TRBJ1-4; perhaps TRBD1 as D (5 bases). CDR1 and CDR2 (germline): MNHNY, SVGAGI (reference sequence). V gave up 1 base and J gave up 2 bases, with 8 bases separating them. The CDR3 has 15 residues.

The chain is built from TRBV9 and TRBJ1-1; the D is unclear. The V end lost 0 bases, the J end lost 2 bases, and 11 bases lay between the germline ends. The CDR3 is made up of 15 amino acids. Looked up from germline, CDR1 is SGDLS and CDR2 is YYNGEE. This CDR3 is CASSVARDINTEAFF. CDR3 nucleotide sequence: TGTGCCAGCAGCGTAGCTCGGGATATCAACACTGAAGCTTTCTTT.

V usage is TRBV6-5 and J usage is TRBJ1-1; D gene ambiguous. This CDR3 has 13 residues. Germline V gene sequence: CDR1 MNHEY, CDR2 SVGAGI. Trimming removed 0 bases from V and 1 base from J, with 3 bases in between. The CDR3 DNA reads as TGTGCCAGCAGTTACTCAGAGAACACTGAAGCTTTCTTT. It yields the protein CASSYSENTEAFF.

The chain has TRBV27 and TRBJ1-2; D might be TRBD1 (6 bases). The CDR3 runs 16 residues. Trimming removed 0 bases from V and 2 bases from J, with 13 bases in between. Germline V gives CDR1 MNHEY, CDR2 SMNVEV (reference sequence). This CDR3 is CASSLSTRTENYGYTF. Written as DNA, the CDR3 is TGTGCCAGCAGTTTATCGACCCGGACAGAAAACTATGGCTACACCTTC.

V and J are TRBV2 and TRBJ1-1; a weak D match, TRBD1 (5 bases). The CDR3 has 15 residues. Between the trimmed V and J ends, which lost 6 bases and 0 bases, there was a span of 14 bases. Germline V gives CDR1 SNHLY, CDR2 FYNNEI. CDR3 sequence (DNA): TGTGCCAGCAGCCCCGGGGCCCTAATGAACACTGAAGCTTTCTTT. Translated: CASSPGALMNTEAFF.

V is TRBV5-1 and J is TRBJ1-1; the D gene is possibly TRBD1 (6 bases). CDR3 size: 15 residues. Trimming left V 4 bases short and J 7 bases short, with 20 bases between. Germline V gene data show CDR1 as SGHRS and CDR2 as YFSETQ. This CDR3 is CASSADGGQKDEAFF. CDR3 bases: TGCGCCAGCAGCGCGGATGGGGGCCAAAAGGATGAAGCTTTCTTT.

CDR3 bases: TGTGCCAGCAGTCCGGATAATACAGGGGGATACACCTTC. It translates to CASSPDNTGGYTF. The V and J genes are TRBV6-5 and TRBJ1-2, with 8 bases that match TRBD1. Trimming took 5 bases from V and 11 from J; bases not matched to a gene: 10. The CDR3 has 13 residues. The germline CDR1 and CDR2 sequences are MNHEY and SVGAGI.

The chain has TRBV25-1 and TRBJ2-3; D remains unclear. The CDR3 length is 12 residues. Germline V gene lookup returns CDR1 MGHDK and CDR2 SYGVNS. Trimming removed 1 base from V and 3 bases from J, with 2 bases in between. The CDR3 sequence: CASSELTDTQYF. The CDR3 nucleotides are TGTGCCAGCAGTGAATTGACAGATACGCAGTATTTT.

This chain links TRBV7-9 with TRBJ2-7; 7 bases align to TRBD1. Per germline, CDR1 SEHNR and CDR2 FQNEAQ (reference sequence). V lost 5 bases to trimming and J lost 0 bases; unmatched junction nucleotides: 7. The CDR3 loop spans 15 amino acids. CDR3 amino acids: CASSAPGQYSYEQYF. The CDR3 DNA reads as TGTGCCAGCAGCGCCCCGGGACAGTACTCCTACGAGCAGTACTTC.

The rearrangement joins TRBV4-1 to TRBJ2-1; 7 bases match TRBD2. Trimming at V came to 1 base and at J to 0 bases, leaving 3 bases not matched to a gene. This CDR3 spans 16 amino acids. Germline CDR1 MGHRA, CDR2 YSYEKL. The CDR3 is CASSQGGGSSYNEQFF. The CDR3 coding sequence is TGCGCCAGCAGCCAAGGCGGGGGAAGCTCCTACAATGAGCAGTTCTTC.